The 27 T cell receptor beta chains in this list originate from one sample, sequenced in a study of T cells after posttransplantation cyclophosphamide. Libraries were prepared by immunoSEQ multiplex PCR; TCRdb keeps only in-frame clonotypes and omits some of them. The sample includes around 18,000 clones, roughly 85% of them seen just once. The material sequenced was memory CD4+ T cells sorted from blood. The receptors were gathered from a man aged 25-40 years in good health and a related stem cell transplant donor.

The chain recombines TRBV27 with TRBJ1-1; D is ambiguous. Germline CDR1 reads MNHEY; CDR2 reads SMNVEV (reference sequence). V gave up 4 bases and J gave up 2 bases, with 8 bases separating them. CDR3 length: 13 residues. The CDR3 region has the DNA TGTGCCAGCAGTTCGGGTCGAAACACTGAAGCTTTCTTT. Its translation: CASSSGRNTEAFF.

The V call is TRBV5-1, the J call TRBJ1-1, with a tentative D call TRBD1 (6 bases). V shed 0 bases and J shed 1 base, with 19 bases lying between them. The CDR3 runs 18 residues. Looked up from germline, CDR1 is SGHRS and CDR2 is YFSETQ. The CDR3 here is CASSLGLWAGAQNTEAFF. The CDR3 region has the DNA TGCGCCAGCAGCTTGGGCCTTTGGGCAGGGGCTCAGAACACTGAAGCTTTCTTT.

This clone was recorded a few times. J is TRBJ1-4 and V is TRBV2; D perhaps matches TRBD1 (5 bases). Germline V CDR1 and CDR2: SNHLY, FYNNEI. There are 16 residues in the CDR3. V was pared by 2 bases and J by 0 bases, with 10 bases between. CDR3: CASSEFKGPTNEKLFF. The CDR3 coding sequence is TGTGCCAGCAGTGAATTCAAGGGGCCAACTAATGAAAAACTGTTTTTT.

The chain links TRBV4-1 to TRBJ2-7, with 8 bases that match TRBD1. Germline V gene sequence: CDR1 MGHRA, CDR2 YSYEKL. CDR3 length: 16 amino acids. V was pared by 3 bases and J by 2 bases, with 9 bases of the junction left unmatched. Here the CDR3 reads CASSHHLTGAAYEQYF. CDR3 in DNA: TGCGCCAGCAGCCACCATCTGACAGGGGCAGCCTACGAGCAGTACTTC.

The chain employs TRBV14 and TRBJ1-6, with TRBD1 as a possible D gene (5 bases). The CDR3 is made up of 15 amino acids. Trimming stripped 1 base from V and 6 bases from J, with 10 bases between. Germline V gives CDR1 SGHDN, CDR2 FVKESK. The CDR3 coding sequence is TGTGCCAGCAGCCAAGTGCAGGGAGGTAATTCACCCCTCCACTTT. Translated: CASSQVQGGNSPLHF.

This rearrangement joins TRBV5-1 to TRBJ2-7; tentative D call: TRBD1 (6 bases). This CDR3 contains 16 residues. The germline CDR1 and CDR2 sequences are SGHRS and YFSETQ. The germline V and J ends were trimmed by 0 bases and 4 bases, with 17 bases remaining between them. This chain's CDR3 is CASSLEVVGAKYEQYF. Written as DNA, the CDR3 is TGCGCCAGCAGCTTGGAGGTGGTGGGGGCGAAGTACGAGCAGTACTTC.

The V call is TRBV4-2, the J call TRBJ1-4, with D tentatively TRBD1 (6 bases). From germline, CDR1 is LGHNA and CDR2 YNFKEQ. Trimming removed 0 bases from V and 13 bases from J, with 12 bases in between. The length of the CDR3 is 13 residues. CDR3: CASSQEQGQGLFF. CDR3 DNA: TGTGCCAGCAGCCAAGAGCAGGGACAAGGACTGTTTTTT.

CDR3 region: CATSGQATDTQYF. CDR3 in DNA: TGTGCCACCTCGGGACAGGCCACAGATACGCAGTATTTT. The gene calls are TRBV19 and TRBJ2-3; 8 bases are shared with TRBD1. Germline V gene lookup returns CDR1 LNHDA and CDR2 SQIVND (reference sequence). The CDR3 has 13 residues. Trimming took 10 bases from V and 2 from J; bases not matched to a gene: 5.

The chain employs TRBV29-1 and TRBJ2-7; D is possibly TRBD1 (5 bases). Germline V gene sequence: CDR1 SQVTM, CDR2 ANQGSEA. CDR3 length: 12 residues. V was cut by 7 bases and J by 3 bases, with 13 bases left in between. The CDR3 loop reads CSAKDNHYEQYF. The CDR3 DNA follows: TGCAGCGCCAAGGACAATCACTACGAGCAGTACTTC.

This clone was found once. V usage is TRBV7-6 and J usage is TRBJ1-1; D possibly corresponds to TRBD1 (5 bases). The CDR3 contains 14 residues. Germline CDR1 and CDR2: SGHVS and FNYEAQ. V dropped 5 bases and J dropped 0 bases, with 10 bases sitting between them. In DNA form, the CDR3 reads TGTGCCAGCAGCGTGGGGCTGCTGAACACTGAAGCTTTCTTT. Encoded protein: CASSVGLLNTEAFF.

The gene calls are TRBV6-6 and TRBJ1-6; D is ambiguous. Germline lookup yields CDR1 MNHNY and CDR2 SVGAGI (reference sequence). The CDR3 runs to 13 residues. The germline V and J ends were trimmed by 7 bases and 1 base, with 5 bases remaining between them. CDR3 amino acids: CASKASYNSPLHF. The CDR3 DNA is TGTGCCAGCAAAGCTTCCTATAATTCACCCCTCCACTTT.

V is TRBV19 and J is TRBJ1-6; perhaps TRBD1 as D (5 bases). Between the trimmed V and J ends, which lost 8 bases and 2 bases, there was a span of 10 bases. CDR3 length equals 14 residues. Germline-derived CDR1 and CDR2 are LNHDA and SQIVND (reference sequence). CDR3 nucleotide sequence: TGTGCCAGTTGGGGGAGGACCTATAATTCACCCCTCCACTTT. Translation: CASWGRTYNSPLHF.

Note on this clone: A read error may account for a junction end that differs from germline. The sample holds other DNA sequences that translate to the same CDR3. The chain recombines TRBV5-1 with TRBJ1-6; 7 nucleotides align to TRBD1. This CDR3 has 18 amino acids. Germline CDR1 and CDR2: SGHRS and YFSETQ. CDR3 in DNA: TGCGCCAGCAGCCCGTCTTCGGACAGGATTTCCAATAATTCCCCCCTCCACTTT. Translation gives CASSPSSDRISNNSPLHF.

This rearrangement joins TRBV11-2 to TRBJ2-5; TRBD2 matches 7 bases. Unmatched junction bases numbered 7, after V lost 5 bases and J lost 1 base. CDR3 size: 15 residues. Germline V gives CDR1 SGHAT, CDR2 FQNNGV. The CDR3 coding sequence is TGTGCCAGCAGCCTCGTAACTAGCGCCCAAGAGACCCAGTACTTC. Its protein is CASSLVTSAQETQYF.

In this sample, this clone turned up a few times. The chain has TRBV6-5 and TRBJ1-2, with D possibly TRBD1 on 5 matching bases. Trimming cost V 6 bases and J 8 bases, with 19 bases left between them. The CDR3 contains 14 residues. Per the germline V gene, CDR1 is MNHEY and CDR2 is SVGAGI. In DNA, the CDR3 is TGTGCCAGCAGCCCATCGGGGGGAGCGAAAGGCTACACCTTC. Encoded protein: CASSPSGGAKGYTF.

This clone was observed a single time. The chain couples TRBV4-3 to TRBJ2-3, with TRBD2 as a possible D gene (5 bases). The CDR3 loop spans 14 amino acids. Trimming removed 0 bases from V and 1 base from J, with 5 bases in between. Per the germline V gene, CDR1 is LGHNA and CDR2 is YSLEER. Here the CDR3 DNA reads TGCGCCAGCAGCCAAGATAGCGGCACAGATACGCAGTATTTT. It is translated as CASSQDSGTDTQYF.

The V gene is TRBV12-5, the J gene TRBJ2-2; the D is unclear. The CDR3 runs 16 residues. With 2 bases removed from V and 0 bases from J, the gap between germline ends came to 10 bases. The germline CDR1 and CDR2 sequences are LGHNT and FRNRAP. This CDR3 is CASGLQRQTNTGELFF. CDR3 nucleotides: TGTGCTAGTGGTTTGCAGAGGCAGACGAACACCGGGGAGCTGTTTTTT.

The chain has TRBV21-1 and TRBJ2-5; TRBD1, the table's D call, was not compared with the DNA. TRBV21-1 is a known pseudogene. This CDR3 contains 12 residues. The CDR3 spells CASSKAGTGEYF. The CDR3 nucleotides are TGTGCCAGCAGTAAAGCGGGGACAGGGGAGTACTTC.

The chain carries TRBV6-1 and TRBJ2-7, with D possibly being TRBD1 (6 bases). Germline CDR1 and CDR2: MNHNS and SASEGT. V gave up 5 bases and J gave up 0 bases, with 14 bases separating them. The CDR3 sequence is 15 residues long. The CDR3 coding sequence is TGTGCCAGCAGTATCAGCCTGGACAGCTCCTACGAGCAGTACTTC. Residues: CASSISLDSSYEQYF.

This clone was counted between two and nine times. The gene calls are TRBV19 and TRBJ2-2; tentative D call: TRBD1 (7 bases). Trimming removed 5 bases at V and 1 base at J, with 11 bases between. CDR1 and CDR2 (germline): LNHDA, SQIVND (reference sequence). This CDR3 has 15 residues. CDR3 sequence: CASSRGTVNTGELFF. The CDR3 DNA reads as TGTGCCAGTAGTCGCGGGACAGTGAACACCGGGGAGCTGTTTTTT.

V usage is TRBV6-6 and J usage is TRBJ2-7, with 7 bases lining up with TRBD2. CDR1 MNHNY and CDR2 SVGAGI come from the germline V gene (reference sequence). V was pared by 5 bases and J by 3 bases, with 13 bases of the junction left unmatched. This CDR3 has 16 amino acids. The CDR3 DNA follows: TGTGCCAGCAGTCCCGGACGGGGCGGGGGAGACTACGAGCAGTACTTC. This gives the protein CASSPGRGGGDYEQYF.

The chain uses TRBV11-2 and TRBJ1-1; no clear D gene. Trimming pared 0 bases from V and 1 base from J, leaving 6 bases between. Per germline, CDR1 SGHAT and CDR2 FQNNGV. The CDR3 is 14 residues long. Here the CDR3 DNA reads TGTGCCAGCAGCTTAGATATTAAGAACACTGAAGCTTTCTTT. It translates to CASSLDIKNTEAFF.

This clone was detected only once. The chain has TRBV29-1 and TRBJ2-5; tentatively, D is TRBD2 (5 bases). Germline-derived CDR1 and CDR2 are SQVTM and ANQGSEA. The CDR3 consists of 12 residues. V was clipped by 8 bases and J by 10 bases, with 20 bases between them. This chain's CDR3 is CSIRVSPGDQYF. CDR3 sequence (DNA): TGCAGCATCCGGGTTTCCCCCGGGGACCAGTACTTC. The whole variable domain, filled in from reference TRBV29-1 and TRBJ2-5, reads SAVISQKPSRDICQRGTSLTIQCQVDSQVTMMFWYRQQPGQSLTLIATANQGSEATYESGFVIDKFPISRPNLTFSTLTVSNMSPEDSSIYLCSIRVSPGDQYFGPGTRLLVL.

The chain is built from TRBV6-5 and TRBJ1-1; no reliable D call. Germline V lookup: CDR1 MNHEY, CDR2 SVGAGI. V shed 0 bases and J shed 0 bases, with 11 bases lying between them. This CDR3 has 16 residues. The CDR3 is CASSYSRVGLNTEAFF. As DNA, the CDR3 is TGTGCCAGCAGTTACTCGAGGGTGGGATTGAACACTGAAGCTTTCTTT.

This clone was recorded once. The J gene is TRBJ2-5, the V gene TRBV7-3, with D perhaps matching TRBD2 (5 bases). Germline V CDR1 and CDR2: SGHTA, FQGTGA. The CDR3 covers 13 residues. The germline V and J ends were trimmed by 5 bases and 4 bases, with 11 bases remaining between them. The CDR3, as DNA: TGTGCCAGCAGCGTATCTAGCACAGAGACCCAGTACTTC. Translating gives CASSVSSTETQYF.

This CDR3 is CASSRQVTSGETQYF. The CDR3 DNA is TGTGCCAGCAGCCGACAGGTCACCTCCGGGGAGACCCAGTACTTC. The rearrangement links TRBV7-6 to TRBJ2-5, with D possibly being TRBD1 (6 bases). V lost 5 bases, J lost 5 bases, and 18 bases lay in between. This CDR3 comprises 15 residues. Germline values: CDR1 SGHVS, CDR2 FNYEAQ.

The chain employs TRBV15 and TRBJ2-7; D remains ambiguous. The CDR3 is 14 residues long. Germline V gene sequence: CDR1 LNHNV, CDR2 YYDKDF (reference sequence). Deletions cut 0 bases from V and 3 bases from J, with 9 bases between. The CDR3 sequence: CATSRDGGSYEQYF. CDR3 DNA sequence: TGTGCCACCAGCAGAGATGGTGGCAGCTACGAGCAGTACTTC.